These 30 T cell receptor beta chains came from one sample sequenced in a study of human T cells and chemical hapten exposure. Total RNA extraction was carried out from unfractionated whole blood. The library tagged individual cDNA molecules with unique molecular identifiers. TCRdb fed the reads into MiXCR, producing one record per CDR3 protein. The repertoire holds 200 to 300 distinct CDR3 sequences, with approximately 94% as singletons. The specimen sequenced was whole blood. The origin of the receptors is a human donor who had alopecia or was a healthy volunteer (not recorded which). Some clones in this sample may be carry-over from other donors' samples. This table probably holds off-target reads from a library built for another chain.

The V gene is TRBV5-4, the J gene TRBJ2-3; 9 bases fit TRBD1. Germline-derived CDR1 and CDR2 are SGHNT and YYREEE (reference sequence). The CDR3 spans 15 residues. V lost 2 bases and J lost 4; bases outside the gene matches: 5. The CDR3 spells CASSFGTGIADTQYF. CDR3 nucleotide sequence: TGTGCCAGCAGCTTCGGGACAGGGATTGCAGATACGCAGTATTTT.

The chain links TRBV7-2 to TRBJ1-1; tentative D call: TRBD1 (5 bases). The length of the CDR3 is 15 residues. V gave up 5 bases and J gave up 5 bases, with 18 bases separating them. From germline, CDR1 is SGHTA and CDR2 FQGNSA. CDR3 region: CASSPAAGLGTEAFF. The CDR3 DNA follows: TGTGCCAGCAGCCCCGCTGCGGGGCTAGGGACTGAAGCTTTCTTT.

V gene TRBV20-1 combines with J gene TRBJ1-1; D is ambiguous. The CDR3 is made up of 12 amino acids. The germline V and J ends were trimmed by 3 bases and 4 bases, with 9 bases remaining between them. Germline CDR1 reads DFQATT; CDR2 reads SNEGSKA (reference sequence). In DNA, the CDR3 is TGCAGTGCTAGGATGGCAGTCACTGAAGCTTTCTTT. Its protein product is CSARMAVTEAFF.

V and J are TRBV20-1 and TRBJ1-1; D call uncertain. The germline V gene has CDR1 DFQATT and CDR2 SNEGSKA (reference sequence). Trimming pared 5 bases from V and 7 bases from J, leaving 14 bases between. The CDR3 covers 12 residues. In nucleotides, the CDR3 is TGCAGTGCTCCTACAAGGAGAGGTGAAGCTTTCTTT. As protein: CSAPTRRGEAFF.

This sequence joins TRBV5-6 and TRBJ1-5; no reliable D call. CDR1 and CDR2 from the germline V gene are SGHDT and YYEEEE. This CDR3 has 15 amino acids. V shed 0 bases and J shed 4 bases, with 11 bases lying between them. The CDR3 region is CASSLGIDGNQPQHF. CDR3 DNA sequence: TGTGCCAGCAGCTTGGGGATCGACGGTAATCAGCCCCAGCATTTT. The full variable domain, completed using reference TRBV5-6 and TRBJ1-5, is DAGVTQSPTHLIKTRGQQVTLRCSPKSGHDTVSWYQQALGQGPQFIFQYYEEEERQRGNFPDRFSGHQFPNYSSELNVNALLLGDSALYLCASSLGIDGNQPQHFGDGTRLSIL.

The chain recombines TRBV2 with TRBJ1-3, with a possible D match to TRBD1 (5 bases). The CDR3 runs to 16 residues. V was shortened by 6 bases and J by 0 bases, with 15 bases between the two germline ends. In germline, CDR1 is SNHLY, CDR2 FYNNEI. CDR3 amino acids: CASRTGTAASGNTIYF. CDR3 bases: TGTGCCAGCAGAACTGGGACGGCGGCCTCTGGAAACACCATATATTTT.

V is TRBV12-3 or TRBV12-4 and J is TRBJ1-5; tentative D call: TRBD1 (6 bases). The CDR3 length is 12 residues. V shed 5 bases and J shed 7 bases, with 9 bases lying between them. The CDR3 DNA sequence: TGTGCCAGCAGTAAGGGACACCAGCCCCAGCATTTT. Encoded protein: CASSKGHQPQHF.

J is TRBJ1-4 and V is TRBV12-3 or TRBV12-4; D is unclear. V shed 6 bases and J shed 2 bases, with 10 bases lying between them. The CDR3 consists of 14 residues. The DNA of the CDR3 is TGTGCCAGCAGGGGTCAAGAGACTAATGAAAAACTGTTTTTT. This translates into CASRGQETNEKLFF.

This sequence joins TRBV13 and TRBJ2-2, with D perhaps TRBD1 or TRBD2 (6 bases each). Germline loops: CDR1 PRHDT, CDR2 FYEKMQ (reference sequence). This CDR3 contains 16 residues. V shed 3 bases and J shed 3 bases, with 14 bases lying between them. CDR3 sequence (DNA): TGTGCCAGCAGCTTGAACGGGGGCGCGTACACCGGGGAGCTGTTTTTT. Residues: CASSLNGGAYTGELFF.

This chain connects TRBV20-1 to TRBJ1-5; D ambiguous. The CDR3 contains 15 residues. Germline CDR1 DFQATT, CDR2 SNEGSKA (reference sequence). The V end was cut by 3 bases, the J end by 0 bases, with 12 bases between. The CDR3 bases are TGCAGTGCTAGCACGACGGAGTATAGCAATCAGCCCCAGCATTTT. Protein: CSASTTEYSNQPQHF.

The chain combines TRBV6-1 with TRBJ2-1; D possibly matches TRBD1 or TRBD2 (6 bases each). Trimming left V 4 bases short and J 5 bases short, with 15 bases between. The germline gives CDR1 MNHNS, CDR2 SASEGT. The CDR3 is made up of 15 amino acids. DNA for the CDR3: TGTGCCAGCAGTGGGACCTGGGGGGCACACAATGAGCAGTTCTTC. Its protein product is CASSGTWGAHNEQFF.

The rearrangement joins TRBV27 to TRBJ2-7; D is tentatively TRBD1 or TRBD2 (5 bases each). The V end was cut by 2 bases, the J end by 4 bases, with 12 bases between. This CDR3 is 14 amino acids long. Germline CDR1 and CDR2: MNHEY and SMNVEV (reference sequence). In DNA form, the CDR3 reads TGTGCCAGCAGTTTAGCGCAGGGAGTATACGAGCAGTACTTC. This codes for CASSLAQGVYEQYF.

The chain couples TRBV30 to TRBJ2-1, with 15 nucleotides matching TRBD2. This CDR3 is 17 amino acids long. CDR1 and CDR2 from the germline V gene are GTSNPN and SVGIG (reference sequence). With 4 bases clipped from V and 8 bases from J, the junction kept 12 bases outside the gene matches. This CDR3 is CAWIVRGLAGGRDEQFF. The CDR3 DNA reads TGTGCCTGGATCGTACGGGGACTAGCGGGGGGCCGGGATGAGCAGTTCTTC. Complete variable domain (other parts from reference TRBV30 and TRBJ2-1): SQTIHQWPATLVQPVGSPLSLECTVEGTSNPNLYWYRQAAGRGLQLLFYSVGIGQISSEVPQNLSASRPQDRQFILSSKKLLLSDSGFYLCAWIVRGLAGGRDEQFFGPGTRLTVL.

The chain uses TRBV28 and TRBJ1-5; the D is unclear. Germline CDR1 MDHEN, CDR2 SYDVKM. V dropped 2 bases and J dropped 6 bases, with 11 bases sitting between them. The CDR3 runs 14 residues. CDR3 residues: CASSLNVGVQPQHF. The CDR3 DNA sequence: TGTGCCAGCAGTTTAAATGTAGGAGTTCAGCCCCAGCATTTT.

The V gene is TRBV6-6, the J gene TRBJ2-6; 9 bases are shared with TRBD1. The CDR3 covers 21 residues. Germline V gene data show CDR1 as MNHNY and CDR2 as SVGAGI (reference sequence). V shed 2 bases and J 4 bases; nucleotides not matched to a gene: 18. The CDR3 loop is CASSYPRTGAPARGGANVLTF. The CDR3 DNA follows: TGTGCCAGCAGTTACCCGAGGACAGGGGCGCCTGCTAGGGGGGGGGCCAACGTCCTGACTTTC.

This clonotype was seen just once. The chain links TRBV4-1 to TRBJ1-1; a possible D gene is TRBD1 (5 bases). Germline V gene data show CDR1 as MGHRA and CDR2 as YSYEKL. Trimming removed 0 bases from V and 1 base from J, with 15 bases in between. This CDR3 comprises 17 residues. The CDR3 region has the DNA TGCGCCAGCAGCCAAGAGTGGCAGGGTCTGGGGAACACTGAAGCTTTCTTT. It codes for CASSQEWQGLGNTEAFF.

J is TRBJ2-1 and V is TRBV7-9; unclear D gene. The germline CDR1 and CDR2 sequences are SEHNR and FQNEAQ (reference sequence). The CDR3 is 16 amino acids. V lost 1 base and J lost 0, with 10 bases in between. CDR3 region: CASSLVESSSYNEQFF. CDR3 in DNA: TGTGCCAGCAGCTTAGTGGAGTCAAGCTCCTACAATGAGCAGTTCTTC.

V and J are TRBV20-1 and TRBJ2-1; the D is unclear. The CDR3 is made up of 14 amino acids. Per germline, CDR1 DFQATT and CDR2 SNEGSKA (reference sequence). Trimming took 5 bases from V and 4 from J, leaving 15 bases between them. For the CDR3, the DNA is TGCAGTGCTGGTGTTGGAGACGGGTACAATGAGCAGTTCTTC. Its protein product is CSAGVGDGYNEQFF.

V is TRBV7-2 and J is TRBJ1-4; D perhaps matches TRBD1 (5 bases). Trimming took 6 bases from V and 8 from J, leaving 19 bases between them. CDR3 length: 15 amino acids. In germline, CDR1 is SGHTA, CDR2 FQGNSA. The CDR3 DNA reads as TGTGCCAGCAGTCCCTTCGGGACCCTCAACGAAAAACTGTTTTTT. It is translated as CASSPFGTLNEKLFF.

The CDR3 is CASSSQRGGSDTQYF. Here the CDR3 DNA reads TGTGCCAGCAGCTCTCAGCGGGGGGGGTCCGATACGCAGTATTTT. The chain combines TRBV7-2 with TRBJ2-3, with 10 bases aligning to TRBD2. Germline assignment: CDR1 SGHTA and CDR2 FQGNSA. The CDR3 runs 15 residues. The V and J ends lost 4 bases and 6 bases, in that order; junction bases with no gene match: 7. Full variable domain (rest looked up from reference TRBV7-2 and TRBJ2-3): GAGVSQSPSNKVTEKGKDVELRCDPISGHTALYWYRQSLGQGLEFLIYFQGNSAPDKSGLPSDRFSAERTGGSVSTLTIQRTQQEDSAVYLCASSSQRGGSDTQYFGPGTRLTVL.

This rearrangement joins TRBV28 to TRBJ2-1; a weak D match, TRBD2 (5 bases). The germline V and J ends were trimmed by 5 bases and 8 bases, with 22 bases remaining between them. Per the germline V gene, CDR1 is MDHEN and CDR2 is SYDVKM. This CDR3 has 16 amino acids. The CDR3 region has the DNA TGTGCCAGCAGTCTATCTGGACTCCTCGACGGGGATGAGCAGTTCTTC. As protein: CASSLSGLLDGDEQFF.

The chain links TRBV20-1 to TRBJ2-3; 11 positions agree with TRBD2. Per the germline V gene, CDR1 is DFQATT and CDR2 is SNEGSKA (reference sequence). The CDR3 loop spans 15 amino acids. V was clipped by 3 bases and J by 4 bases; unmatched bases: 6. The DNA of the CDR3 is TGCAGTGCTAGTGCGCTAGCGGGAGGATCAGATACGCAGTATTTT. Amino acid sequence: CSASALAGGSDTQYF.

The V call is TRBV20-1, the J call TRBJ1-5; 8 bases map to TRBD1. The CDR3 runs to 16 residues. V was pared by 2 bases and J by 1 base, with 7 bases of the junction left unmatched. Per the germline V gene, CDR1 is DFQATT and CDR2 is SNEGSKA (reference sequence). The CDR3 here is CSARIGQGRSNQPQHF. The CDR3 DNA reads TGCAGTGCTAGAATAGGACAGGGTCGCAGCAATCAGCCCCAGCATTTT.

A single count supports this clonotype. V and J are TRBV29-1 and TRBJ2-1, with a weak D call TRBD1 (6 bases). The ends were cut back, 7 bases at V and 2 bases at J, with 15 bases in the middle. This CDR3 is 14 amino acids long. Per germline, CDR1 SQVTM and CDR2 ANQGSEA. CDR3 sequence reads: CSARQGHTYNEQFF. The DNA for the CDR3 is TGCAGCGCCCGGCAGGGACACACCTACAATGAGCAGTTCTTC.

This chain joins TRBV7-2 and TRBJ1-6; perhaps TRBD1 as D (6 bases). The CDR3 is made up of 15 amino acids. CDR1 SGHTA and CDR2 FQGNSA come from the germline V gene. V dropped 6 bases and J dropped 3 bases, with 12 bases sitting between them. Here the CDR3 reads CASRSDSFYNSPLHF. The CDR3 bases are TGTGCCAGCAGATCGGACAGCTTCTATAATTCACCCCTCCACTTT.

The chain employs TRBV27 and TRBJ2-7, with 9 bases that match TRBD2. Germline V gene data show CDR1 as MNHEY and CDR2 as SMNVEV (reference sequence). This CDR3 comprises 15 residues. After removal of 5 bases from V and 3 bases from J, the junction contained 8 bases not matched to a gene. DNA for the CDR3: TGTGCCAGCAGTAGCAAGCGGGGGGCTGACTACGAGCAGTACTTC. Amino acid sequence: CASSSKRGADYEQYF.

This clonotype has a handful of counts. This rearrangement joins TRBV2 to TRBJ1-1; TRBD1 matches at 7 bases. CDR1 and CDR2 from the germline V gene are SNHLY and FYNNEI. The V segment lost 4 bases and the J segment 4 bases; nucleotides outside the gene matches: 6. The CDR3 has 14 residues. CDR3 DNA: TGTGCCAGCAGTGCAATGACAGGGCGCACTGAAGCTTTCTTT. It is translated as CASSAMTGRTEAFF.

V usage is TRBV6-1 and J usage is TRBJ2-3; the D is unclear. Germline V gene sequence: CDR1 MNHNS, CDR2 SASEGT. V was trimmed by 7 bases and J by 3 bases, leaving 14 bases between them. The CDR3 extends over 14 amino acids. The CDR3 protein is CASNRTALTDTQYF. CDR3 nucleotide sequence: TGTGCCAGCAATCGAACAGCCCTTACAGATACGCAGTATTTT.

This clonotype occurred once. This chain links TRBV20-1 with TRBJ1-1; D may be TRBD1 (6 bases). The CDR3 is 13 residues long. Trimming took 2 bases from V and 8 from J, leaving 15 bases between them. CDR1 is DFQATT, CDR2 SNEGSKA, per germline (reference sequence). CDR3 region: CSARSGATGEAFF. The CDR3 bases are TGCAGTGCTAGATCCGGAGCTACAGGGGAAGCTTTCTTT.

J is TRBJ2-2 and V is TRBV5-1; perhaps D is TRBD1 or TRBD2 (5 bases each). Looked up from germline, CDR1 is SGHRS and CDR2 is YFSETQ. This CDR3 is 18 amino acids long. The V end was cut by 2 bases, the J end by 7 bases, with 24 bases between. In nucleotides, the CDR3 is TGCGCCAGCAGCTTCCAACCACCAGGGACGTCCTACGGCGGGGAGCTGTTTTTT. Amino acid sequence: CASSFQPPGTSYGGELFF.